The sample holds many counts of the clone carrying this TCR beta chain. Its antigen remains unknown. What was amplified from RNA transcripts were TCR beta CDR3 regions. First-round RT-PCR targeting the TCR CDR3 was performed with the HTBI primer set. TCRdb re-analysed the multiplex PCR reads in MiXCR, keeping a single row per CDR3 protein. The table has hundreds of thousands of distinct CDR3 sequences, less than 20% seen once; the top ten hold less than 55%. The data are from a study of T cells in Graves' hyperthyroidism and ophthalmopathy. As for the study in general: Blood from the periphery was taken at initial diagnosis, before any treatment. Study-wide points: A model using 13 V-J features told ophthalmopathy apart from stable hyperthyroidism.

Ophthalmopathy patients all had a Clinical Activity Score of at least 3, a NOSPECS grade of at least 4 and disease under 3 months old. Clinicians diagnosed patients from clinical symptoms, serum thyroxine and TRAb, thyroid ultrasound and orbital computed tomography. V lost 1 base and J 9 bases, leaving 13 bases between the germline ends. This CDR3 region has 14 residues. From germline, CDR1 is SGHAT and CDR2 FQDESV (reference sequence). The genes are TRBV11-1 and TRBJ2-1, with D tentatively TRBD1 (6 bases). This receptor was obtained from a man in his forties with Graves' ophthalmopathy. The sample was blood. The DNA for the CDR3 is TGTGCCAGCAGCTTAGGGGGGCGCTTGGGTGAGCAGTTCTTC. Protein sequence: CASSLGGRLGEQFF.